These 9 T cell receptor beta chains were sequenced from one sample in a study of OX40 agonist ivuxolimab in advanced cancers. The library was generated by the immunoSEQ multiplex PCR assay. Entries here come from immuneACCESS through TCRdb and include only in-frame sequences with V and J called. Some clones fail to appear in such tables; in the studies checked, an unresolved V gene covers under half of the shortfall, and the cause of the remainder is unknown. The sample contains 48,000 or so clones, roughly 91% of them found a single time. The ten largest clones capture approximately 6.7% of the sample. Here the sequenced sample was CD4+ or CD8+ T cells sorted from blood, taken in a trial of the OX40 agonist ivuxolimab. These TCRs come from an adult with an advanced solid tumor such as melanoma, head and neck, liver or kidney cancer.

The J gene is TRBJ2-1, the V gene TRBV12-5; 12 bases agree with TRBD1. The junction had 10 bases not matched to a gene; V was cut back by 4 bases and J by 9 bases. Germline V lookup: CDR1 LGHNT, CDR2 FRNRAP. This CDR3 comprises 16 residues. The CDR3, as DNA: TGTGCTAGTGGTTCCACCGGGACAGGGGGCTTTGTTGAGCAGTTCTTC. This codes for CASGSTGTGGFVEQFF.

The chain joins TRBV5-5 to TRBJ2-7, with 10 bases identical to TRBD1. The V segment lost 4 bases and the J segment 1 base; nucleotides outside the gene matches: 5. Germline V lookup: CDR1 SGHKS, CDR2 YYEKEE (reference sequence). The CDR3 spans 15 residues. The CDR3 DNA sequence: TGTGCCAGCAGCGGCGGACAGGGGGGGTCCTACGAGCAGTACTTC. It codes for CASSGGQGGSYEQYF.

This clone was detected once. The DNA for the CDR3 is TGCGCCAGCAGCCCTATAGGGGGCTCGAACACTGAAGCTTTCTTT. This gives the protein CASSPIGGSNTEAFF. The chain has TRBV4-1 and TRBJ1-1; 7 bases are shared with TRBD1. The CDR3 is 15 amino acids. Germline CDR1 and CDR2: MGHRA and YSYEKL. V shed 4 bases, J shed 1 base, and the junction held 6 bases outside the gene matches.

V usage is TRBV12-1 and J usage is TRBJ2-2; TRBD2 reflects the table's D call only, with no check against the DNA. TRBV12-1 is a listed pseudogene. CDR3 length equals 19 residues. CDR3 DNA: TGTGCCAGCAGCTTATCCGGAAGCGGGGGGCCAGGACACACCGGGGAGCTGTTTTTT. This encodes CASSLSGSGGPGHTGELFF.

The V call is TRBV27, the J call TRBJ1-1; no clear D gene. Germline assignment: CDR1 MNHEY and CDR2 SMNVEV (reference sequence). The CDR3 is made up of 13 amino acids. Trimming took 7 bases from V and 1 from J, leaving 10 bases between them. The CDR3 DNA is TGTGCCAGCAACCCGGAACCGAACACTGAAGCTTTCTTT. Translated: CASNPEPNTEAFF.

This rearrangement joins TRBV19 to TRBJ2-2; D may be TRBD1 (5 bases). The CDR3 runs 15 residues. Per germline, CDR1 LNHDA and CDR2 SQIVND (reference sequence). Trimming removed 4 bases from V and 7 bases from J, with 16 bases in between. DNA of the CDR3: TGTGCCAGTAGTACTAACAGTTGGGGCCTCGGGGAGCTGTTTTTT. As protein: CASSTNSWGLGELFF.

This clone ranks as large. The same CDR3 arises from other DNA sequences in this sample as well. The rearrangement uses TRBV4-1 and TRBJ2-2; D not certain. Germline CDR1 and CDR2: MGHRA and YSYEKL. The CDR3 spans 14 residues. V shed 0 bases and J shed 4 bases, with 6 bases lying between them. The CDR3 is CASSQEAATGELFF. The CDR3 DNA reads TGCGCCAGCAGCCAAGAGGCTGCCACCGGGGAGCTGTTTTTT.

This chain joins TRBV5-6 and TRBJ1-6; weak D call: TRBD1 (5 bases). In germline, CDR1 is SGHDT, CDR2 YYEEEE. Trimming cost V 2 bases and J 6 bases, with 15 bases left between them. The CDR3 is 16 amino acids. This CDR3 is CASSFEKGSSNSPLHF. As DNA, the CDR3 is TGTGCCAGCAGCTTCGAGAAGGGGTCGAGTAATTCACCCCTCCACTTT.

The V gene is TRBV27, the J gene TRBJ1-6; D remains ambiguous. The CDR3 is made up of 15 amino acids. CDR1 is MNHEY and CDR2 is SMNVEV in the germline V gene (reference sequence). V lost 5 bases and J lost 0, with 8 bases in between. This CDR3 reads CASSHPRSYNSPLHF. The CDR3 nucleotides read TGTGCCAGCAGTCACCCTCGCTCCTATAATTCACCCCTCCACTTT.